This entry lists 22 T cell receptor beta chains sequenced from one sample in a study of T cell responses to AZD1222 COVID-19 vaccine. Libraries were prepared by immunoSEQ multiplex PCR; TCRdb keeps only in-frame clonotypes and omits some of them. The sample records roughly 150,000 clones, roughly nine tenths being singletons. The sequences come from peripheral blood, collected on day 0 of AZD1222 vaccination. All receptors derive from an adult in good health.

This rearrangement joins TRBV6-4 to TRBJ2-1, with TRBD2 identical over 7 bases. The CDR3 is 15 residues long. V gave up 4 bases and J gave up 8 bases; unmatched junction bases: 11. Looked up from germline, CDR1 is MRHNA and CDR2 is SNTAGT. This CDR3 is CASSVLAGAGHEQFF. Written as DNA, the CDR3 is TGTGCCAGCAGTGTTCTGGCGGGAGCGGGCCATGAGCAGTTCTTC.

The chain recombines TRBV29-1 with TRBJ1-1; tentatively, D is TRBD1 (5 bases). Germline-derived CDR1 and CDR2 are SQVTM and ANQGSEA. The CDR3 sequence is 14 residues long. V was pared by 7 bases and J by 1 base, with 16 bases between. The CDR3 reads CSAGGGDRNTEAFF. For the CDR3, the DNA is TGCAGCGCCGGGGGGGGTGACAGGAACACTGAAGCTTTCTTT. Looking up the rest from reference TRBV29-1 and TRBJ1-1 gives the full variable domain: SAVISQKPSRDICQRGTSLTIQCQVDSQVTMMFWYRQQPGQSLTLIATANQGSEATYESGFVIDKFPISRPNLTFSTLTVSNMSPEDSSIYLCSAGGGDRNTEAFFGQGTRLTVV.

V gene TRBV6-2 or TRBV6-3 combines with J gene TRBJ2-1, with D tentatively TRBD2 (6 bases). In germline, CDR1 is MNHEY, CDR2 SVGEGT. The CDR3 contains 15 residues. V was pared by 6 bases and J by 2 bases, with 14 bases between. CDR3 region: CASSSGVLTYNEQFF. Here the CDR3 DNA reads TGTGCCAGCAGCTCGGGAGTCCTTACCTACAATGAGCAGTTCTTC.

V usage is TRBV18 and J usage is TRBJ2-1; a weak D match, TRBD2 (6 bases). Germline V gene data show CDR1 as KGHSH and CDR2 as LQKENI. The CDR3 consists of 16 residues. The germline V and J ends were trimmed by 5 bases and 0 bases, with 14 bases remaining between them. CDR3 nucleotides: TGTGCCAGCTCAGCAACTAGCCCCAGCTCCTACAATGAGCAGTTCTTC. Protein: CASSATSPSSYNEQFF.

The chain carries TRBV7-3 and TRBJ1-2, with D unclear. The CDR3 contains 10 residues. The V end was cut by 4 bases, the J end by 5 bases, with 2 bases between. Germline loops: CDR1 SGHTA, CDR2 FQGTGA. The CDR3 sequence is CASSSYGYTF. CDR3 nucleotides: TGTGCCAGCAGCTCTTATGGCTACACCTTC. Full variable domain (remainder filled in from reference TRBV7-3 and TRBJ1-2): GAGVSQTPSNKVTEKGKYVELRCDPISGHTALYWYRQSLGQGPEFLIYFQGTGAADDSGLPNDRFFAVRPEGSVSTLKIQRTERGDSAVYLCASSSYGYTFGSGTRLTVV.

The gene calls are TRBV30 and TRBJ1-5, with TRBD1 matching 7 bases. CDR1 is GTSNPN and CDR2 is SVGIG in the germline V gene (reference sequence). The CDR3 has 13 residues. V was pared by 4 bases and J by 5 bases, with 5 bases of the junction left unmatched. DNA for the CDR3: TGTGCCTGGACCAGGGGGGAGGATCAGCCCCAGCATTTT. Translated: CAWTRGEDQPQHF.

This clone appeared a single time. This chain joins TRBV6-6 and TRBJ1-5; 9 nucleotides match TRBD1. The CDR3 is 19 amino acids. Unmatched junction bases numbered 21, after V lost 6 bases and J lost 6 bases. Germline V gene data show CDR1 as MNHNY and CDR2 as SVGAGI (reference sequence). The CDR3 region has the DNA TGTGCCAGCAGCCGAGGTGGGACAGGGATCCTATTAGAGGGTCAGCCCCAGCATTTT. It codes for CASSRGGTGILLEGQPQHF.

This clone was seen just once. The chain uses TRBV7-9 and TRBJ1-3; a possible D gene is TRBD1 (5 bases). This CDR3 spans 10 amino acids. V was cut by 5 bases and J by 15 bases, with 11 bases left in between. The germline gives CDR1 SEHNR, CDR2 FQNEAQ (reference sequence). The CDR3 is CASSPVGEYF. Written as DNA, the CDR3 is TGTGCCAGCAGCCCCGTAGGGGAATATTTT.

The rearrangement joins TRBV5-8 to TRBJ2-2; 9 nucleotides line up with TRBD2. Trimming took 2 bases from V and 6 from J; bases not matched to a gene: 5. There are 15 residues in the CDR3. Germline V gene sequence: CDR1 SGHTS, CDR2 YDEGEE. CDR3 nucleotides: TGTGCCAGCAGCTTCGGCGGGAGGGCGGCCGGGGAGCTGTTTTTT. This translates into CASSFGGRAAGELFF.

The chain carries TRBV27 and TRBJ2-7, with TRBD2 identical over 7 bases. J gave up 2 bases and V 11 bases, and 12 bases lay outside the gene matches. The length of the CDR3 is 14 residues. CDR1 and CDR2 (germline): MNHEY, SMNVEV (reference sequence). The chain's CDR3 is CAVGPGGPAYEQYF. The CDR3 DNA reads TGTGCCGTTGGACCGGGAGGCCCAGCCTACGAGCAGTACTTC.

V gene TRBV6-5 combines with J gene TRBJ1-5, with 9 bases matching TRBD1. Losses at the gene ends were 7 bases for V and 3 bases for J; bases not matched to a gene: 7. The germline gives CDR1 MNHEY, CDR2 SVGAGI. CDR3 length equals 15 residues. The CDR3 DNA reads TGTGCCAGCAAATGGACAGGGGATAACAATCAGCCCCAGCATTTT. It is translated as CASKWTGDNNQPQHF.

The rearrangement uses TRBV7-2 and TRBJ1-2; D is uncertain. The V gene lost 3 bases and the J gene lost 4 bases, with 12 bases spanning the gap. The CDR3 runs 14 residues. Germline V CDR1 and CDR2: SGHTA, FQGNSA. The CDR3 DNA reads TGTGCCAGCAGCTTGGCCAGCAATCCCTATGGCTACACCTTC. It yields the protein CASSLASNPYGYTF.

J is TRBJ1-1 and V is TRBV7-3; D not certain. The germline gives CDR1 SGHTA, CDR2 FQGTGA. The CDR3 loop spans 13 amino acids. Between the trimmed V and J ends, which lost 3 bases and 0 bases, there was a span of 5 bases. CDR3 coding DNA: TGTGCCAGCAGCTTTCAGTTGAACACTGAAGCTTTCTTT. This translates into CASSFQLNTEAFF. Drawing the rest from reference TRBV7-3 and TRBJ1-1, the complete variable domain is GAGVSQTPSNKVTEKGKYVELRCDPISGHTALYWYRQSLGQGPEFLIYFQGTGAADDSGLPNDRFFAVRPEGSVSTLKIQRTERGDSAVYLCASSFQLNTEAFFGQGTRLTVV.

The rearrangement joins TRBV10-3 to TRBJ2-7; tentative D call: TRBD2 (5 bases). V was trimmed by 7 bases and J by 2 bases, leaving 18 bases between them. Germline CDR1 reads ENHRY; CDR2 reads SYGVKD. This CDR3 has 15 residues. This CDR3 is CAIIVEGGFTYEQYF. CDR3 nucleotides: TGTGCCATCATTGTTGAAGGAGGATTCACCTACGAGCAGTACTTC.

The chain is built from TRBV9 and TRBJ2-1; the match to TRBD2 covers 8 bases. This CDR3 region has 14 residues. CDR1 SGDLS and CDR2 YYNGEE come from the germline V gene. After removal of 0 bases from V and 9 bases from J, the junction contained 5 bases not matched to a gene. CDR3 nucleotides: TGTGCCAGCAGCGTAGTCGGGAGGGCAAGTGAGCAGTTCTTC. It yields the protein CASSVVGRASEQFF. Filled out from reference TRBV9 and TRBJ2-1, the complete variable domain reads DSGVTQTPKHLITATGQRVTLRCSPRSGDLSVYWYQQSLDQGLQFLIQYYNGEERAKGNILERFSAQQFPDLHSELNLSSLELGDSALYFCASSVVGRASEQFFGPGTRLTVL.

V is TRBV12-5 and J is TRBJ2-5, with D possibly TRBD2 on 6 matching bases. Trimming left V 6 bases short and J 5 bases short, with 7 bases between. This CDR3 has 11 amino acids. Germline V gene lookup returns CDR1 LGHNT and CDR2 FRNRAP. The CDR3 nucleotides are TGTGCTAGTGGCCGGGGGGAGACCCAGTACTTC. Its translation is CASGRGETQYF.

The J gene is TRBJ1-6, the V gene TRBV19; no clear D. The germline CDR1 and CDR2 sequences are LNHDA and SQIVND (reference sequence). The CDR3 spans 12 residues. The V gene lost 6 bases and the J gene lost 7 bases, with 7 bases spanning the gap. For the CDR3, the DNA is TGTGCCAGTAGACAGTCGAATTCACCCCTCCACTTT. It specifies CASRQSNSPLHF.

The count of this clone is one. The rearrangement links TRBV5-1 to TRBJ1-1, with D maybe TRBD1 (5 bases). The CDR3 sequence is 15 residues long. Germline V CDR1 and CDR2: SGHRS, YFSETQ. V gave up 0 bases and J gave up 7 bases, with 16 bases separating them. CDR3 loop: CASSLDRPSWGEAFF. The CDR3 nucleotides are TGCGCCAGCAGCTTGGACAGGCCCAGTTGGGGTGAAGCTTTCTTT.

J is TRBJ1-4 and V is TRBV9; TRBD1 might be the D (6 bases). Per germline, CDR1 SGDLS and CDR2 YYNGEE. V lost 4 bases and J 7 bases, leaving 20 bases between the germline ends. The CDR3 runs 16 residues. The CDR3 bases are TGTGCCAGCAGCCAGAAGAGGGGGGTTGGAACTGAAAAACTGTTTTTT. Protein product: CASSQKRGVGTEKLFF.

The CDR3 loop is CASSLDRGREAFF. Here the CDR3 DNA reads TGTGCCAGCAGCTTAGATAGGGGAAGGGAAGCTTTCTTT. This chain joins TRBV11-2 and TRBJ1-1, with a tentative D call TRBD1 (5 bases). CDR3 size: 13 residues. Trimming removed 0 bases from V and 8 bases from J, with 10 bases in between. CDR1 SGHAT and CDR2 FQNNGV come from the germline V gene.

This clone was observed once. This chain connects TRBV30 to TRBJ2-7; D uncertain. Germline CDR1 reads GTSNPN; CDR2 reads SVGIG (reference sequence). Trimming pared 6 bases from V and 4 bases from J, leaving 13 bases between. There are 12 residues in the CDR3. The CDR3 reads CACLSGRYEQYF. The CDR3 DNA is TGTGCCTGTCTCTCCGGGCGGTACGAGCAGTACTTC.

V and J are TRBV5-5 and TRBJ1-2, with D uncertain. Germline V gene data show CDR1 as SGHKS and CDR2 as YYEKEE (reference sequence). Between the trimmed V and J ends, which lost 0 bases and 8 bases, there was a span of 11 bases. This CDR3 is 13 amino acids long. CDR3 sequence: CASSLAGMRGYTF. CDR3 nucleotide sequence: TGTGCCAGCAGCTTGGCCGGAATGCGGGGCTACACCTTC.